This T cell receptor beta chain stems from a study of identical twins. On this clonotype: Its matching antigen is unknown.

One entry per CDR3 protein, called by TCRdb with MiXCR from the 5' RACE reads. The sample holds some 96,000 distinct CDR3 sequences; 5.9% are singletons and the top ten take about 12%. Regarding the study as a whole: Insertions ran lower in abundant cord blood beta clonotypes, though not in memory repertoires.

The V end was cut by 8 bases, the J end by 3 bases, with 11 bases between. This CDR3 has 12 residues. Germline values: CDR1 SQVTM, CDR2 ANQGSEA. V is TRBV29-1 and J is TRBJ2-1; D call uncertain. The sequence was collected from a woman aged 45-65 years in good health. The sequenced sample consisted of memory T cells sorted from blood. Here the CDR3 DNA reads TGCAGCTCCTCCCTTGGCTACAATGAGCAGTTCTTC. This gives the protein CSSSLGYNEQFF.